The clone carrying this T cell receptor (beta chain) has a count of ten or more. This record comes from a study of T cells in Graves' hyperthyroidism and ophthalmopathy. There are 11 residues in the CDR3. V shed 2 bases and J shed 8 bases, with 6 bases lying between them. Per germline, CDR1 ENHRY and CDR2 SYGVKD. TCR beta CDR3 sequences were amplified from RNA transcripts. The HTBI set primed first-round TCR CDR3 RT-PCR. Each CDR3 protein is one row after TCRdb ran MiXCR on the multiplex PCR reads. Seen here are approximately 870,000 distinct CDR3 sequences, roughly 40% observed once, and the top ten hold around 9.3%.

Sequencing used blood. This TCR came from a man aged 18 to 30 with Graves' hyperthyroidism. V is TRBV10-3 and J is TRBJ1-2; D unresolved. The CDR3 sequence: CAISEGLGYTF. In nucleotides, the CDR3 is TGTGCCATCAGTGAGGGCTTGGGCTACACCTTC.